The following is a T cell receptor (beta chain) sequence with its context. It has no known antigen specificity. No base quality values were provided; no much bigger clone lies one nucleotide off. TCR beta CDR3 regions were amplified from RNA transcripts. The first round of RT-PCR for the TCR CDR3 was performed with the HTBI primer set and the Qiagen OneStep RT-PCR kit. Libraries were constructed in a second round of multiplex PCR, after which size selection and purification were carried out. Paired-end sequencing of the libraries was performed with 100 bp reads on an Illumina HiSeq2000. The authors' analysis ran thus. Raw data were processed with SOAPnuke, discarding reads with adapters, uncalled bases, mean Phred below 15, or no exact constant-primer or identifier match. High-quality paired reads were merged using COPE v1.2.5, and each unique nucleotide sequence was defined as a clonotype. MiTCR v1.1 was used to align the clonotypes against IMGT TRBV, TRBD and TRBJ reference segments. The analysis included only V-J combinations with a frequency above 0.0001, which together covered about 99% of the repertoires. A TCS score was defined as the ratio of F50 (clonal expansion) to E x V (chaos), with BLOSUM62-based TCRdist applied between CDR3 peptides within each V-J. Welch's t-statistics and random forest reduced 500 to 650 V-J features to under 15, which were used in a naive Bayes classifier (R e1071). The raw public reads went through TCRdb reprocessing: fastp at Q25, MiXCR clone calling, in-frame beta chains kept. When rows share a CDR3 protein, they turn into one entry using the most common DNA and genes. The V and J calls shown here were made by TCRdb, not taken from the authors' results. In all, the sample holds almost 600,000 distinct CDR3 sequences, and approximately 15% of those were seen once. Of the sample, 5.8% falls within the top ten clones.

This sample is part of a study of T cells in Graves' hyperthyroidism and ophthalmopathy (dated by TCRdb to between 2018 and 2021). Some background on the complete study: Peripheral blood was sampled at the time of initial diagnosis, prior to any treatment. The paper reports TCR Vbeta CDR3 sequencing of some 140 peripheral blood samples: approximately 43 ophthalmopathy, fewer than 80 hyperthyroidism and some 17 progressor patients. For training and testing, the 100 or so patients in the discovery cohort were randomly divided in a 7:3 ratio. A discovery cohort of roughly 96 patients, 43 with Graves' ophthalmopathy and over 55 with stable Graves' hyperthyroidism, was used to find distinguishing TCR V-J signatures. Following sampling, methimazole starting at 30 mg daily was given to hyperthyroidism patients, and high-dose intravenous methylprednisolone was given to ophthalmopathy patients. An independent validation cohort of around 20 hyperthyroidism patients and approximately 17 patients who later progressed to ophthalmopathy tested prospective prediction of ophthalmopathy. In about 6 Graves' hyperthyroidism patients, the study also compared T-cell repertoires from thyroid tissue with T-cell repertoires from blood. The research as a whole found: Sample size was not statistically predetermined, and investigators were not blinded to group allocation. Most expanded thyroid clonotypes (frequency above 0.001) were also detected in blood, a finding suggesting that blood repertoires may reflect thyroid immune responses. In validation, the model predicted progression to ophthalmopathy with 55% to 71% sensitivity and 72% to 85% specificity, a median of about six months before onset. In cross-validation, a model built on a 13 V-J signature told ophthalmopathy apart from stable hyperthyroidism with just under 90% sensitivity and about 81% specificity, and in testing the same model reached 80%/75%.

Hyperthyroidism patients were newly diagnosed, had a disease duration of under 2 months, and were aged 18 to 65 years. Any patient with an uncontrolled infection, another autoimmune disease, pregnancy or lactation was excluded. Diagnoses were based on clinical symptoms, serum thyroxine and TRAb, thyroid ultrasound and orbital computed tomography. Blood from progressor patients was collected at the time of first diagnosis with hyperthyroidism, before any ophthalmopathy symptoms had appeared. Ficoll-Paque density gradient centrifugation was used to isolate PBMCs from about 10 ml of fresh peripheral blood. Progressor patients were initially diagnosed with Graves' hyperthyroidism and developed ophthalmopathy during follow-up. Trizol reagent was used to extract total RNA, and RNA quality was then checked on an Agilent 2100 Bioanalyzer. From cysteine to phenylalanine, the CDR3 is 17 amino acids long. Just the 51-base CDR3 DNA is kept, in frame starting at base 1. CDR1 SGHDT and CDR2 YYEEEE are derived from the germline V gene. Compared with germline, V lacks 4 bases and J lacks 1 base; bases without a gene match: 12.

The TCR sequence derives from a woman in her 30s with Graves' hyperthyroidism that later progressed to Graves' ophthalmopathy. The sequenced sample consisted of blood. This chain is built from TRBV5-6 and TRBJ1-1; TRBD1 lines up with 8 middle nucleotides. The CDR3 in this case is CASSGTGGAPTNTEAFF. In nucleotides, the sequence is TGTGCCAGCAGCGGAACAGGGGGGGCTCCGACGAACACTGAAGCTTTCTTT.